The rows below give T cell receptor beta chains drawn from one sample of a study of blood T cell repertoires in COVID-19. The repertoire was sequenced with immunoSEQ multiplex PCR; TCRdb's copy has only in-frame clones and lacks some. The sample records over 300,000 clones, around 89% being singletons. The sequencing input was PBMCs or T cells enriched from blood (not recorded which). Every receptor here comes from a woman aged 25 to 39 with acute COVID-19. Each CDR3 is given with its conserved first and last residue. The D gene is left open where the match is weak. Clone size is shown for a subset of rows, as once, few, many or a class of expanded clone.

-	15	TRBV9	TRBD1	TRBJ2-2	CASSAGGRSTGELFF	TGTGCCAGCAGCGCAGGGGGCCGGAGCACCGGGGAGCTGTTTTTT
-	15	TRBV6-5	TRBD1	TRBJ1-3	CASSLGQVPGNTIYF	TGTGCCAGCAGCCTGGGACAGGTCCCTGGAAACACCATATATTTT
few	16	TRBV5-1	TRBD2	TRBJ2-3	CASSLDGGGASDTQYF	TGCGCCAGCAGCTTGGATGGCGGGGGTGCTTCAGATACGCAGTATTTT
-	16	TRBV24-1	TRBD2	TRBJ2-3	CATSDLKRGKEDTQYF	TGTGCCACCAGTGATTTGAAGCGGGGGAAGGAAGATACGCAGTATTTT
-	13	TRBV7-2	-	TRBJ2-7	CASSLGLSYEQYF	TGTGCCAGCAGCTTAGGACTTAGCTACGAGCAGTACTTC
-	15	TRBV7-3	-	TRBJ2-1	CASSPDLGRFNEQFF	TGTGCCAGCAGCCCCGATCTAGGCCGATTCAATGAGCAGTTCTTC
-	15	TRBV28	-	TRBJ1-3	CAGSSPATSGNTIYF	TGTGCCGGCAGCTCTCCAGCGACCTCTGGAAACACCATATATTTT
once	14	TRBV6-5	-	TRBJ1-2	CASSPRVWEYGYTF	TGTGCCAGCAGCCCCCGGGTGTGGGAGTATGGCTACACCTTC
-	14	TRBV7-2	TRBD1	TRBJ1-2	CASSLAGGDYGYTF	TGTGCCAGCAGCTTAGCAGGGGGCGACTATGGCTACACCTTC
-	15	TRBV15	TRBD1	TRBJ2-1	CATSRGQTGGIEQFF	TGTGCCACCAGCAGAGGTCAAACAGGGGGCATTGAGCAGTTCTTC
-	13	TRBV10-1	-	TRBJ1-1	CASSQVVNTEAFF	TGCGCCAGCAGCCAGGTAGTGAACACTGAAGCTTTCTTT
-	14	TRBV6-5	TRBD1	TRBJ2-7	CASNIQGSSYEQYF	TGTGCCAGCAATATACAGGGGAGTTCCTACGAGCAGTACTTC
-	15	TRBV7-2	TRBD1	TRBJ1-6	CASSQETGGSSPLHF	TGTGCCAGCAGCCAGGAAACAGGGGGAAGCTCACCCCTCCACTTT